This T cell receptor beta chain was documented in a study of cytomegalovirus exposure and HLA in healthy donors. Findings and caveats of the study: Analysis was carried out at a later point, and it linked a missense DCLRE1C variant to TCR beta V- and J-gene trimming.

About this clone itself: As yet, its antigen is unknown.

The PCR employed 60 Vbeta primers together with 13 Jbeta primers. The protocol was immunoSEQ multiplex PCR, while the TCRdb copy is restricted to in-frame clones and leaves out a portion. The table shows approximately 170,000 clones, with under 80% occurring only once. This sequence originates from a female donor in good health and CMV-seronegative. The sequencing input was PBMCs.

The CDR3 spells CASSSGTGGSYSGNTIYF. The CDR3 DNA sequence: TGTGCCAGCAGCTCCGGGACAGGGGGCTCCTACTCTGGAAACACCATATATTTT. The V gene is TRBV5-6, the J gene TRBJ1-3; TRBD1 aligns across 12 bases. The CDR3 has 18 amino acids. Looked up from germline, CDR1 is SGHDT and CDR2 is YYEEEE. The junction had 7 bases not matched to a gene; V was cut back by 3 bases and J by 0 bases. The entire variable domain, with the rest obtained from reference TRBV5-6 and TRBJ1-3, is as follows: DAGVTQSPTHLIKTRGQQVTLRCSPKSGHDTVSWYQQALGQGPQFIFQYYEEEERQRGNFPDRFSGHQFPNYSSELNVNALLLGDSALYLCASSSGTGGSYSGNTIYFGEGSWLTVV.